This T cell receptor (beta chain) was captured by sequencing in a study of OX40 agonist ivuxolimab in advanced cancers. The wider study: Of the patients, three showed partial responses, one with hepatocellular carcinoma and two with cutaneous melanoma.

Study-wide results and limits: There was clonal expansion of CD4+ and CD8+ blood T cells by week 6 at 0.1 to 3.0 mg/kg.

Here immunoSEQ multiplex PCR was the method, and the copy in TCRdb shows in-frame clones only, minus some. The data contain about 80,000 clones, about nine tenths of them singletons. Exclusion applied to patients with autoimmune disease history or systemic immunosuppression. On this clone itself: No antigen is known for it.

Germline V gene sequence: CDR1 SGHDT, CDR2 YYEEEE. The CDR3 length is 14 residues. V was pared by 9 bases and J by 3 bases, with 13 bases between. This sequence originates from an adult with an advanced solid tumor such as melanoma, head and neck, liver or kidney cancer. The chain links TRBV5-6 to TRBJ2-6; D is ambiguous. Sample: CD4+ or CD8+ T cells sorted from blood, taken in a trial of the OX40 agonist ivuxolimab. CDR3 sequence: CATQDWGGANVLTF. For the CDR3, the DNA is TGTGCCACCCAAGACTGGGGTGGGGCCAACGTCCTGACTTTC.